This record looks at one TCR beta chain sequence and its context. The antigen is undetermined. These data belong to a study of T cell responses to AZD1222 COVID-19 vaccine. CDR1 and CDR2 (germline): SGHTA, FQGNSA. This CDR3 contains 16 residues. The V end was cut by 4 bases, the J end by 3 bases, with 17 bases between. Second doses were pooled across both intervals (about 4 or about 12 weeks). Method: immunoSEQ multiplex PCR; TCRdb's copy keeps in-frame clones and lacks some. The sample consists of 50,000 to 65,000 clones, 81% of them appearing once. The study, taken as a whole, reports: Nearly half of spike-specific TCRs reportedly go after variant regions that carry no mutations.

This sample comprised peripheral blood, obtained 28 days after the second AZD1222 dose. The genes are TRBV7-2 and TRBJ2-3; D is ambiguous. The receptor was isolated from an adult who received the AZD1222 COVID-19 vaccine. CDR3 protein: CASSYQALLSTDTQYF. The CDR3 DNA sequence: TGTGCCAGCAGCTACCAGGCCCTCCTCAGTACAGATACGCAGTATTTT.